This is a list of T cell receptor beta chains from one sample in a study of patients and donors after allogeneic stem cell transplantation. TCRdb processed the RT-PCR reads anew with MiXCR; each CDR3 protein has one entry. The data hold roughly 940,000 distinct CDR3 sequences, with under 20% observed a single time. The material sequenced was blood, either unsorted or a sorted T cell fraction (not recorded which). The origin of the receptors is a human donor who was either an allogeneic HSCT recipient or a stem cell or donor lymphocyte infusion donor (not recorded which). It is not recorded whose cells these are; they may come from a transplant donor. Both conserved end residues are part of each CDR3. D genes are given only for firm matches. The listing skips clone size in some rows; elsewhere it reads once, few, many or a size class.

j_gene: TRBJ1-6; d_gene: -; v_gene: TRBV6-1; abundance: -; CDR3aa: CASRRLDNSPLHF; CDR3nt: TGTGCCAGCAGAAGGCTTGATAATTCACCCCTCCACTTT
j_gene: TRBJ1-2; d_gene: -; v_gene: TRBV7-6; abundance: many; CDR3aa: CASSLVPGDYGYTF; CDR3nt: TGTGCCAGCAGCTTAGTTCCAGGAGACTATGGCTACACCTTC
j_gene: TRBJ1-2; d_gene: -; v_gene: TRBV10-3; abundance: many; CDR3aa: CAISEGNHYGYTF; CDR3nt: TGTGCCATCAGTGAGGGGAACCACTATGGCTACACCTTC
j_gene: TRBJ2-2; d_gene: TRBD1; v_gene: TRBV7-9; abundance: -; CDR3aa: CASSLQQGGRLFF; CDR3nt: TGTGCCAGCAGCCTTCAACAGGGGGGCAGGCTGTTTTTT
j_gene: TRBJ1-6; d_gene: -; v_gene: TRBV6-1; abundance: -; CDR3aa: CASSGIRGSPLHF; CDR3nt: TGTGCCAGCAGTGGGATTCGTGGTTCACCCCTCCACTTT
j_gene: TRBJ1-2; d_gene: -; v_gene: TRBV4-1; abundance: -; CDR3aa: CASSREDGGYGYTF; CDR3nt: TGCGCCAGCAGCCGAGAGGACGGTGGTTATGGCTACACCTTC
j_gene: TRBJ1-1; d_gene: TRBD1; v_gene: TRBV9; abundance: once; CDR3aa: CASSARDRGGEAFF; CDR3nt: TGTGCCAGCAGCGCCCGAGACAGGGGTGGTGAAGCTTTCTTT
j_gene: TRBJ1-1; d_gene: -; v_gene: TRBV5-1; abundance: many; CDR3aa: CASSLGSGWGTEAFF; CDR3nt: TGCGCCAGCAGCTTAGGGTCAGGTTGGGGCACTGAAGCTTTCTTT
j_gene: TRBJ2-7; d_gene: -; v_gene: TRBV20-1; abundance: few; CDR3aa: CSARSDNSYEQYF; CDR3nt: TGCAGTGCTAGATCCGACAACTCCTACGAGCAGTACTTC
j_gene: TRBJ1-1; d_gene: -; v_gene: TRBV12-3/TRBV12-4; abundance: -; CDR3aa: CASRLGFHFAPRTEAFF; CDR3nt: TGTGCCAGCAGATTAGGGTTCCATTTTGCCCCTCGGACTGAAGCTTTCTTT
j_gene: TRBJ2-1; d_gene: TRBD2; v_gene: TRBV10-3; abundance: few; CDR3aa: CAISGTRRGGLKEQFF; CDR3nt: TGTGCCATCAGCGGTACGAGGCGGGGGGGCCTCAAGGAGCAGTTCTTC
j_gene: TRBJ2-4; d_gene: TRBD2; v_gene: TRBV27; abundance: -; CDR3aa: CASSLTSGRARAKNIQYF; CDR3nt: TGTGCCAGCAGTTTAACTAGCGGGAGGGCCCGAGCCAAAAACATTCAGTACTTC
j_gene: TRBJ2-7; d_gene: -; v_gene: TRBV6-5; abundance: -; CDR3aa: CASSYSIGVLSYEQYF; CDR3nt: TGTGCCAGCAGTTACTCGATTGGGGTTCTCTCCTACGAGCAGTACTTC
j_gene: TRBJ2-7; d_gene: -; v_gene: TRBV4-3; abundance: few; CDR3aa: CASSQVGTGSAQYF; CDR3nt: TGCGCCAGCAGCCAAGTGGGGACTGGGTCCGCGCAGTACTTC
j_gene: TRBJ2-7; d_gene: -; v_gene: TRBV18; abundance: few; CDR3aa: CASSTGRDSPYEQYF; CDR3nt: TGTGCCAGCTCCACCGGGAGGGACAGCCCCTACGAGCAGTACTTC
j_gene: TRBJ1-1; d_gene: TRBD1; v_gene: TRBV12-3/TRBV12-4; abundance: few; CDR3aa: CASSGRGTAQGTEAFF; CDR3nt: TGTGCCAGCAGTGGCCGCGGGACAGCGCAGGGGACTGAAGCTTTCTTT
j_gene: TRBJ2-4; d_gene: -; v_gene: TRBV12-3/TRBV12-4; abundance: -; CDR3aa: CASSFGQLGKNIQYF; CDR3nt: TGTGCCAGCAGTTTCGGCCAATTGGGCAAAAACATTCAGTACTTC
j_gene: TRBJ1-5; d_gene: -; v_gene: TRBV2; abundance: -; CDR3aa: CASSDRVSNQPQHF; CDR3nt: TGTGCCAGCAGTGATAGGGTAAGCAATCAGCCCCAGCATTTT
j_gene: TRBJ2-1; d_gene: TRBD2; v_gene: TRBV30; abundance: few; CDR3aa: CAWTSGYNEQFF; CDR3nt: TGTGCCTGGACTAGCGGGTACAATGAGCAGTTCTTC
j_gene: TRBJ2-7; d_gene: TRBD1; v_gene: TRBV24-1; abundance: few; CDR3aa: CATSETGTGLVEQYF; CDR3nt: TGTGCCACCAGTGAAACCGGGACAGGGTTAGTCGAGCAGTACTTC
j_gene: TRBJ1-5; d_gene: -; v_gene: TRBV29-1; abundance: -; CDR3aa: CSVRHGNQPQHF; CDR3nt: TGCAGCGTTAGACATGGCAATCAGCCCCAGCATTTT
j_gene: TRBJ2-5; d_gene: -; v_gene: TRBV4-1; abundance: few; CDR3aa: CASSQAGAALETQYF; CDR3nt: TGCGCCAGCAGCCAAGCCGGGGCGGCACTCGAGACCCAGTACTTC
j_gene: TRBJ2-1; d_gene: -; v_gene: TRBV12-3/TRBV12-4; abundance: many; CDR3aa: CASSLRRQLAYNEQFF; CDR3nt: TGTGCCAGCAGTTTAAGGCGGCAGCTGGCCTACAATGAGCAGTTCTTC
j_gene: TRBJ2-7; d_gene: TRBD2; v_gene: TRBV5-1; abundance: many; CDR3aa: CASSLAGTSGGKTYEQYF; CDR3nt: TGCGCCAGCAGCTTGGCCGGGACTAGCGGGGGGAAAACCTACGAGCAGTACTTC
j_gene: TRBJ2-5; d_gene: TRBD2; v_gene: TRBV12-3/TRBV12-4; abundance: few; CDR3aa: CASSRRLAGSEETQYF; CDR3nt: TGTGCCAGCAGCCGACGCCTAGCGGGGTCAGAAGAGACCCAGTACTTC
j_gene: TRBJ2-3; d_gene: -; v_gene: TRBV24-1; abundance: -; CDR3aa: CATSGTTSTDTQYF; CDR3nt: TGTGCCACCAGTGGGACTACTTCCACAGATACGCAGTATTTT
j_gene: TRBJ1-1; d_gene: -; v_gene: TRBV3-1; abundance: -; CDR3aa: CASSQGSGRTEAFF; CDR3nt: TGTGCCAGCAGCCAAGGGAGCGGGCGGACAGAAGCTTTCTTT
j_gene: TRBJ2-7; d_gene: TRBD1; v_gene: TRBV29-1; abundance: few; CDR3aa: CSVRDRGPYEQYF; CDR3nt: TGCAGCGTCCGGGACAGGGGCCCTTACGAGCAGTACTTC
j_gene: TRBJ1-2; d_gene: -; v_gene: TRBV3-1; abundance: -; CDR3aa: CASSQATDGRGYTF; CDR3nt: TGTGCCAGCAGCCAAGCCACGGACGGCCGTGGCTACACCTTC
j_gene: TRBJ2-7; d_gene: TRBD1; v_gene: TRBV6-2/TRBV6-3; abundance: many; CDR3aa: CASRGTGDYEQYF; CDR3nt: TGTGCCAGCAGAGGGACAGGGGACTACGAGCAGTACTTC
j_gene: TRBJ1-2; d_gene: -; v_gene: TRBV15; abundance: few; CDR3aa: CATSRDLVGNRRGYTF; CDR3nt: TGTGCCACCAGCAGAGATCTCGTAGGGAACCGGAGGGGCTACACCTTC
j_gene: TRBJ2-7; d_gene: -; v_gene: TRBV5-1; abundance: -; CDR3aa: CASSLVSDGNYEQYF; CDR3nt: TGCGCCAGCAGCTTGGTGTCCGACGGAAACTACGAGCAGTACTTC
j_gene: TRBJ2-7; d_gene: -; v_gene: TRBV20-1; abundance: few; CDR3aa: CSANHPVTSYEQYF; CDR3nt: TGCAGTGCCAATCATCCGGTGACCTCCTACGAGCAGTACTTC
j_gene: TRBJ2-7; d_gene: -; v_gene: TRBV20-1; abundance: -; CDR3aa: CSAYIPSRNFDEQYF; CDR3nt: TGCAGTGCTTACATCCCCAGTAGAAATTTCGACGAGCAGTACTTC
j_gene: TRBJ2-2; d_gene: TRBD2; v_gene: TRBV10-3; abundance: -; CDR3aa: CAITRSRTSAYTGELFF; CDR3nt: TGTGCCATCACTAGATCCCGGACTAGCGCTTACACCGGGGAGCTGTTTTTT
j_gene: TRBJ2-1; d_gene: -; v_gene: TRBV12-3/TRBV12-4; abundance: many; CDR3aa: CASSLMRGSSYNEQFF; CDR3nt: TGTGCCAGCAGTTTAATGAGGGGAAGCTCCTACAATGAGCAGTTCTTC
j_gene: TRBJ2-7; d_gene: -; v_gene: TRBV12-3/TRBV12-4; abundance: many; CDR3aa: CASSTRVHEQYF; CDR3nt: TGTGCCAGCAGTACCAGGGTACACGAGCAGTACTTC
j_gene: TRBJ2-7; d_gene: -; v_gene: TRBV9; abundance: many; CDR3aa: CASSVGGDPYEQYF; CDR3nt: TGTGCCAGCAGCGTTGGTGGTGACCCCTACGAGCAGTACTTC
j_gene: TRBJ1-1; d_gene: -; v_gene: TRBV28; abundance: many; CDR3aa: CASIRRAMNTEAFF; CDR3nt: TGTGCCAGCATTAGAAGGGCCATGAACACTGAAGCTTTCTTT
j_gene: TRBJ2-3; d_gene: TRBD2; v_gene: TRBV7-2; abundance: -; CDR3aa: CASSSLAGVGTDTQYF; CDR3nt: TGTGCCAGCAGCTCCCTAGCGGGAGTGGGCACAGATACGCAGTATTTT